This T cell receptor beta chain comes out of a study of T cell responses to AZD1222 COVID-19 vaccine. The CDR3 loop spans 16 amino acids. Germline V lookup: CDR1 PRHDT, CDR2 FYEKMQ (reference sequence). The germline V and J ends were trimmed by 2 bases and 8 bases, with 21 bases remaining between them. Assay used: immunoSEQ multiplex PCR; TCRdb lists only in-frame clones, some missing. The sample lists about 75,000 clones; about 91% were seen once. Sequencing was performed on peripheral blood, taken 28 days after the second dose of the MenACWY control vaccine. This TCR derives from an adult who received the MenACWY meningococcal vaccine as a control. V and J are TRBV13 and TRBJ1-2, with unresolved D. DNA of the CDR3: TGTGCCAGCAGCTTAACCCAAGCGGGAAGGGCGGGAGGCTACACCTTC. It specifies CASSLTQAGRAGGYTF. The full variable domain, rest sourced from reference TRBV13 and TRBJ1-2, is AAGVIQSPRHLIKEKRETATLKCYPIPRHDTVYWYQQGPGQDPQFLISFYEKMQSDKGSIPDRFSAQQFSDYHSELNMSSLELGDSALYFCASSLTQAGRAGGYTFGSGTRLTVV.